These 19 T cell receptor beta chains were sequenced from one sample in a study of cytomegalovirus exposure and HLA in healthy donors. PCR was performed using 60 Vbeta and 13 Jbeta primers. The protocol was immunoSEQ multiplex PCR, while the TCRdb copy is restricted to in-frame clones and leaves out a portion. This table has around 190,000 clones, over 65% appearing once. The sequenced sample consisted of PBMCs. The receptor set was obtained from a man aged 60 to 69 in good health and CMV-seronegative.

The CDR3 loop is CSVERSGMQNTEAFF. For the CDR3, the DNA is TGCAGCGTTGAAAGGTCAGGGATGCAGAACACTGAAGCTTTCTTT. The chain recombines TRBV29-1 with TRBJ1-1; possibly TRBD1 for D (5 bases). The CDR3 totals 15 residues. From germline, CDR1 is SQVTM and CDR2 ANQGSEA. V was trimmed by 2 bases and J by 1 base, leaving 14 bases between them.

In DNA form, the CDR3 reads TGTGCCAGTAGCGGGACAGGTGGCAATCAGCCCCAGCATTTT. It specifies CASSGTGGNQPQHF. The V call is TRBV19, the J call TRBJ1-5; TRBD1 matches at 8 bases. J was trimmed by 2 bases and V by 6 bases; bases with no gene match: 3. This CDR3 comprises 14 residues. Germline V gene data show CDR1 as LNHDA and CDR2 as SQIVND (reference sequence).

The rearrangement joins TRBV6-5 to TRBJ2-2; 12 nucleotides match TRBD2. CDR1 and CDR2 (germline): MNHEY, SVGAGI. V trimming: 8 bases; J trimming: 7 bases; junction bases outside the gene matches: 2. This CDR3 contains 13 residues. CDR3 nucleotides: TGTGCCAGCGCGGGACTAGCGGGCGGGGAGCTGTTTTTT. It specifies CASAGLAGGELFF.

CDR3 coding DNA: TGTGCCAGCAGCCTTCGGACAGGGTCAAGCAATCAGCCCCAGCATTTT. It specifies CASSLRTGSSNQPQHF. The chain recombines TRBV5-4 with TRBJ1-5, with 8 nucleotides matching TRBD1. Germline V lookup: CDR1 SGHNT, CDR2 YYREEE (reference sequence). The V and J ends lost 4 bases and 1 base, in that order; junction bases with no gene match: 7. The CDR3 sequence is 16 residues long.

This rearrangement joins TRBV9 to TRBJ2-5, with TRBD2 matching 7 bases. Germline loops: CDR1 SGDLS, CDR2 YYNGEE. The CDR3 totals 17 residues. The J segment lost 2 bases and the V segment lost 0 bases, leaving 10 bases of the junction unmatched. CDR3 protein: CASSVGLVGGIQETQYF. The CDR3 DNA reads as TGTGCCAGCAGCGTAGGACTTGTCGGGGGGATTCAAGAGACCCAGTACTTC.

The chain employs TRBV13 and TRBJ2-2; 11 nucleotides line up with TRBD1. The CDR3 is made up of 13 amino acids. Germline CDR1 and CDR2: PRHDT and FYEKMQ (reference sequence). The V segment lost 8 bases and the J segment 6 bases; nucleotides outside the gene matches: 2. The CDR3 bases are TGTGCCAGCGGACAGGGGGCCCCCGGGGAGCTGTTTTTT. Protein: CASGQGAPGELFF.

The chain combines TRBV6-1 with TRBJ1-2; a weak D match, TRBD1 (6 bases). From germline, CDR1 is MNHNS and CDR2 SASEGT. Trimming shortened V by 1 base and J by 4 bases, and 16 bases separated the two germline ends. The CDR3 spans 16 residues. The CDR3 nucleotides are TGTGCCAGCAGTGAAGGGTCCACGGGACACGTCTATGGCTACACCTTC. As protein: CASSEGSTGHVYGYTF.

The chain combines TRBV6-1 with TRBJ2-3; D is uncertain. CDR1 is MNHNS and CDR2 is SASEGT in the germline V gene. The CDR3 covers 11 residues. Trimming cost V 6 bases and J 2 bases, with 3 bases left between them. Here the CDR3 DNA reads TGTGCCAGCAGCCTCACAGATACGCAGTATTTT. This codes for CASSLTDTQYF.

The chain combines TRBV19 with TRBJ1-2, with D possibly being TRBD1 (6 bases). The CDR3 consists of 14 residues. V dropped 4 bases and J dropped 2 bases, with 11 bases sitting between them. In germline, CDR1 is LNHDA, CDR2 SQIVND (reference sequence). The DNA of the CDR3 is TGTGCCAGTAGTACTAGGACAGCCAACTATGGCTACACCTTC. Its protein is CASSTRTANYGYTF.

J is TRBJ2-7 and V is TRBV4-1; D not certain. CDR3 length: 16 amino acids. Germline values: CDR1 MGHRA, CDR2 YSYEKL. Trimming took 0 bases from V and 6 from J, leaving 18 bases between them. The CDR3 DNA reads TGCGCCAGCAGCCAAGACCGGGTCCCCTCCCTGTCCGAGCAGTACTTC. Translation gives CASSQDRVPSLSEQYF.

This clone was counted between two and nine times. The CDR3, as DNA: TGTGCCAGCAGTATCTCATCTAACGGGGGGACGCAGTATTTT. This gives the protein CASSISSNGGTQYF. The V call is TRBV27, the J call TRBJ2-3; 7 bases are shared with TRBD2. J lost 9 bases, V lost 5 bases, and 11 bases had no gene match. Germline CDR1 MNHEY, CDR2 SMNVEV (reference sequence). This CDR3 contains 14 residues.

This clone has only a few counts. The CDR3 nucleotides read TGTGCCAGCAGCCAGGGACAGGGGATTTACGCTTTCTTT. As protein: CASSQGQGIYAFF. The V and J genes are TRBV7-2 and TRBJ1-1; 10 bases match TRBD1. The ends lost 5 bases at V and 11 bases at J; junction bases unmatched: 8. This CDR3 spans 13 amino acids. In germline, CDR1 is SGHTA, CDR2 FQGNSA.

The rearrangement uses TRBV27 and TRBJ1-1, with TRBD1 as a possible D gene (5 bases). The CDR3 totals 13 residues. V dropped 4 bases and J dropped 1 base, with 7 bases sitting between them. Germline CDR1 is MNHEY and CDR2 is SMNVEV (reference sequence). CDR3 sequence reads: CASSSQGNTEAFF. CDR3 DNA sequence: TGTGCCAGCAGTTCCCAGGGGAACACTGAAGCTTTCTTT.

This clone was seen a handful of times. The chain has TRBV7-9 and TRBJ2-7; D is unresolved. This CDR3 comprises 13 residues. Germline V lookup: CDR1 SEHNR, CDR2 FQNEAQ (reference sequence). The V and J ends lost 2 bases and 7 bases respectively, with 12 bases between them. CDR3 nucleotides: TGTGCCAGCAGCTTACCCCCCGTATCGGAGCAGTACTTC. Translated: CASSLPPVSEQYF.

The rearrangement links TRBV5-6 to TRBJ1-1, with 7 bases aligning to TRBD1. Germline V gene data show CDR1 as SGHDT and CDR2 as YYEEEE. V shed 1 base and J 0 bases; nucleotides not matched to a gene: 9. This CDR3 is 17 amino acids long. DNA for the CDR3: TGTGCCAGCAGCTTGTGGACAGGAAATTTAATGAACACTGAAGCTTTCTTT. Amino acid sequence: CASSLWTGNLMNTEAFF.

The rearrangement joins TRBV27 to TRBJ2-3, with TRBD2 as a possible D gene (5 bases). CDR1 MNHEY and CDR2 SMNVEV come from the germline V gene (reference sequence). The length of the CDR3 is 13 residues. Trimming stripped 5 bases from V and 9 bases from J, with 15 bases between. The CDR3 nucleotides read TGTGCCAGCAGTCCGGGATCTCCAGGAACGCAGTATTTT. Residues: CASSPGSPGTQYF.

The DNA of the CDR3 is TGTGCCAGCGAGGGACTAGCGGGGGTTGAGCAGTTCTTC. Translation gives CASEGLAGVEQFF. The chain employs TRBV6-5 and TRBJ2-1; TRBD2 matches 14 bases. The CDR3 length is 13 residues. The ends lost 8 bases at V and 9 bases at J; junction bases unmatched: 3. Germline V gives CDR1 MNHEY, CDR2 SVGAGI.

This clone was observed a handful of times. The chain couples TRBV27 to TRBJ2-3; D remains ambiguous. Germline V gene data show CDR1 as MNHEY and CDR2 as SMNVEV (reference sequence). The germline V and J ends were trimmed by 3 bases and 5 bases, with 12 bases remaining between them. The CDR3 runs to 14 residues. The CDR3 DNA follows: TGTGCCAGCAGTTTTGGGCAGATGTTAGATACGCAGTATTTT. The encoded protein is CASSFGQMLDTQYF.

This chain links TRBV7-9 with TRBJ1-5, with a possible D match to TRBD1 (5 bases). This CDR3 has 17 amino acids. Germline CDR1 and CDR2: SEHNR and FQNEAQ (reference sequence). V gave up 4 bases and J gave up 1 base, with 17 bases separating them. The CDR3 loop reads CASSYGPGQDSNQPQHF. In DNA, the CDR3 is TGTGCCAGCAGCTACGGCCCAGGGCAGGACAGCAATCAGCCCCAGCATTTT.